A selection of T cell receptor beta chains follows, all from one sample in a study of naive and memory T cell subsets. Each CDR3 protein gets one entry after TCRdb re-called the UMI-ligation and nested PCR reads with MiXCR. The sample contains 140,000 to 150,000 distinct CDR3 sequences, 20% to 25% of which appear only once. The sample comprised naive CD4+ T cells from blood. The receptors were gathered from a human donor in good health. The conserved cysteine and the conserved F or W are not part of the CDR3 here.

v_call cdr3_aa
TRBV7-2 ASSLASRLAGTDTQY
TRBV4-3 ASSQEQGGTDTQY
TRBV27 ASSSPPGVGANVLT
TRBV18 ASSPVQGKLGYT
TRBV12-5 ASGLSTSHEQF
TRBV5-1 ASSLGQHEQF
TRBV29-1 SAMGQLETQY
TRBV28 ASSYSYGYT
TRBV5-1 ASRPSGTYNEQF
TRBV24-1 ATQLGPNTEAF
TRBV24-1 ATSDIAGARDTQY
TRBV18 ASSPGQGVQPQH
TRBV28 ASSPDRGLGTQY
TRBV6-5 ASTQGPEAF
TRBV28 ASSPVGEQY
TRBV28 ASSGVDPSGANVLT
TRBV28 ASSLTGVSPKNIQY
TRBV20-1 SAHPMGGDNYGYT
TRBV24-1 ATSTSGMNYEQY
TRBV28 ASSQTSGRRTDTQY
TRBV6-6 ASSYANPPSGEQF
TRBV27 ASSLTRPRGLAGGVGSYNEQF
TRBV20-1 SARGRNNSPLH
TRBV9 ASSVVDTGELF
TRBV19 ASSSEEETQY
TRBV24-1 ATSASSSEQF
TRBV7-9 ASSWHGEQF
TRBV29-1 SVDRGRGAEAF
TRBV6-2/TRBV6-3 ASSYSTSGGPTDTQY
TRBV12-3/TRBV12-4 ASSLQWSEAF
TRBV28 ASSVRQGGIYEQY
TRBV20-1 SASSGTRALEQF
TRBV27 ASSLSRQGGYEQY
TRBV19 ASSIGPADVEY
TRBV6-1 ASSLKGRETASYNEQF
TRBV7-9 ASSAEGLPNQPQH
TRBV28 ASSLGSGRAAEQF
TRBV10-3 ASLQGINQPQH
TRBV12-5 ASGRGQGAPDTQY